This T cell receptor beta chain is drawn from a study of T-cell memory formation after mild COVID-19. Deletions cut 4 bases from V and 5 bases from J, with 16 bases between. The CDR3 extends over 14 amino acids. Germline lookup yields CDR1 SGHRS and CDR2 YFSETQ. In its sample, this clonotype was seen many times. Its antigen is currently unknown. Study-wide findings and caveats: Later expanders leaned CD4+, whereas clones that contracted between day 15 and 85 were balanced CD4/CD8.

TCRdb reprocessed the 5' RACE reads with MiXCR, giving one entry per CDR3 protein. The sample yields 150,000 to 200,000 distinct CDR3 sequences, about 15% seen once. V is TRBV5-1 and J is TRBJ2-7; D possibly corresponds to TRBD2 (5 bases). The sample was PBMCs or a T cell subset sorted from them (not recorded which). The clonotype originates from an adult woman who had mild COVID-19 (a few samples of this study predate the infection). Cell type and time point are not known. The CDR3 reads CASSHLAPPDEQYF. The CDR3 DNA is TGCGCCAGCAGCCACCTAGCCCCCCCGGACGAGCAGTACTTC.